Listed here are 30 T cell receptor beta chains from one sample, sequenced in a study of regulatory T cells in long-lasting Graves disease. Arm-PCR of CDR3 regions and iRepertoire HTBI primers were the basis on which TCR beta libraries were built. TCRdb itself ran the multiplex PCR reads through MiXCR, one entry per CDR3 protein. The sample lists about 460,000 distinct CDR3 sequences, approximately 23% occurring once. Time point here: persistent/refractory GD, antithyroid drugs over 5 years with positive TRAb. Generation of the TCR library employed RNA extracted from PBMCs. Material: peripheral blood mononuclear cells (PBMCs), obtained when the disease was refractory, from a patient treated with antithyroid drugs. The receptors originated from a female donor with Graves disease.

This sequence joins TRBV4-1 and TRBJ1-1, with D possibly being TRBD1 (6 bases). V lost 2 bases and J 0 bases, leaving 10 bases between the germline ends. The CDR3 spans 15 residues. The germline V gene has CDR1 MGHRA and CDR2 YSYEKL. In nucleotides, the CDR3 is TGCGCCAGCAGCCAACAGCAGGGGATGAACACTGAAGCTTTCTTT. Translated, it gives CASSQQQGMNTEAFF.

This clonotype has a count of ten or more. V gene TRBV28 combines with J gene TRBJ2-7; TRBD1 is a possible D gene (7 bases). There are 15 residues in the CDR3. Trimming shortened V by 3 bases and J by 2 bases, and 14 bases separated the two germline ends. Per germline, CDR1 MDHEN and CDR2 SYDVKM. CDR3 DNA sequence: TGTGCCAGCAGTTTCCGCGGGACAGTGACCTACGAGCAGTACTTC. Translation gives CASSFRGTVTYEQYF.

In the case of this clonotype: At one boundary the junction diverges from the germline segment, which might be a read error. The chain joins TRBV9 to TRBJ2-7, with TRBD2 matching over 13 bases. This CDR3 spans 18 amino acids. The germline CDR1 and CDR2 sequences are SGDLS and YYNGEE. CDR3 sequence: CASSVGLAGGLYSYGQYF. The CDR3 coding sequence is TGTGCCAGCAGCGTAGGACTAGCGGGAGGCCTTTACTCCTACGGGCAGTACTTC.

The CDR3 protein is CASSWASGANTGELFF. The CDR3 nucleotides are TGTGCCAGCAGCTGGGCTAGCGGAGCGAACACCGGGGAGCTGTTTTTT. The rearrangement links TRBV7-2 to TRBJ2-2, with 7 bases lining up with TRBD2. The trim removed 4 bases at V and 0 bases at J, leaving 5 bases unmatched. The CDR3 has 16 amino acids. Germline loops: CDR1 SGHTA, CDR2 FQGNSA.

This clonotype was picked up many times. This rearrangement joins TRBV19 to TRBJ1-5; 8 nucleotides agree with TRBD1. Per the germline V gene, CDR1 is LNHDA and CDR2 is SQIVND (reference sequence). The CDR3 has 16 amino acids. Losses at the gene ends were 8 bases for V and 0 bases for J; bases not matched to a gene: 9. In DNA form, the CDR3 reads TGTGCCAGTCGACAGGGGCGCTCTATTAGCAATCAGCCCCAGCATTTT. Translation gives CASRQGRSISNQPQHF.

This clonotype was seen a few times. V usage is TRBV6-1 and J usage is TRBJ2-4, with D perhaps matching TRBD2 (6 bases). CDR3 length: 17 amino acids. Trimming took 7 bases from V and 0 from J, leaving 19 bases between them. Germline CDR1 MNHNS, CDR2 SASEGT. The CDR3 sequence: CASTSPGLPVAKNIQYF. In DNA, the CDR3 is TGTGCCAGCACCTCACCGGGACTTCCTGTAGCCAAAAACATTCAGTACTTC.

To note about this clonotype: This may be a read error, as it is one base from a much larger clone. The rearrangement joins TRBV20-1 to TRBJ2-2; D is undetermined. Germline loops: CDR1 DFQATT, CDR2 SNEGSKA (reference sequence). CDR3 length: 13 residues. V lost 6 bases, J lost 1 base, and 9 bases lay in between. The CDR3 here is CSAYLENTGELFF. The CDR3 DNA reads as TGCAGTGCGTACCTCGAGAACACCGGGGAGCTGTTTTTT.

As for this clonotype: Being one base from a much bigger clone, this may be a read error. CDR3 in DNA: TGTGCCAGCAGTGAGTGGGACGCAACCTACGAGCAGTTCTTC. Translated, it gives CASSEWDATYEQFF. This rearrangement joins TRBV2 to TRBJ2-1; perhaps D is TRBD1 or TRBD2 (5 bases each). Trimming took 3 bases from V and 10 from J, leaving 16 bases between them. CDR3 length equals 14 residues. CDR1 and CDR2 from the germline V gene are SNHLY and FYNNEI.

Of note for this clonotype: This may be a read error, as it is one base from a much larger clone. The chain carries TRBV28 and TRBJ1-5; no reliable D call. Germline values: CDR1 MDHEN, CDR2 SYDVKM. CDR3 length equals 12 residues. The CDR3 loop reads CTSTNSNQPQHF. The DNA for the CDR3 is TGTACCAGCACTAATAGCAATCAGCCCCAGCATTTT.

Many counts were recorded for this clonotype. The chain joins TRBV7-3 to TRBJ2-2; D ambiguous. The CDR3 loop spans 12 amino acids. Trimming removed 0 bases at V and 7 bases at J, with 3 bases between. Germline V gene data show CDR1 as SGHTA and CDR2 as FQGTGA. The CDR3 here is CASSLTHGELFF. CDR3 nucleotide sequence: TGTGCCAGCAGCTTAACCCACGGGGAGCTGTTTTTT.

This clonotype was counted ten times or more. This chain joins TRBV11-2 and TRBJ1-1; D ambiguous. Trimming removed 5 bases from V and 7 bases from J, with 17 bases in between. The length of the CDR3 is 14 residues. Germline V gene sequence: CDR1 SGHAT, CDR2 FQNNGV. The DNA for the CDR3 is TGTGCCAGCAGCCCTTCGGGAGGACGGGGTGAAGCTTTCTTT. This translates into CASSPSGGRGEAFF.

Remarks on this clonotype: A much larger clone differs by one base, so this may be a read error. V gene TRBV2 combines with J gene TRBJ1-5; 7 bases align to TRBD1. CDR1 is SNHLY and CDR2 is FYNNEI in the germline V gene. The CDR3 consists of 14 residues. CDR3 nucleotides: TGTGCCAGCCGCAGGGGGACACTAAATCGGCCCCAGCATTTT. Translating gives CASRRGTLNRPQHF. Combining the CDR3 with reference TRBV2 and TRBJ1-5 gives the whole variable domain EPEVTQTPSHQVTQMGQEVILRCVPISNHLYFYWYRQILGQKVEFLVSFYNNEISEKSEIFDDQFSVERPDGSNFTLKIRSTKLEDSAMYFCASRRGTLNRPQHFGDGTRLSIL.

This chain joins TRBV30 and TRBJ1-6; D gene unclear. The V gene lost 0 bases and the J gene lost 8 bases, with 11 bases spanning the gap. The germline V gene encodes CDR1 GTSNPN and CDR2 SVGIG (reference sequence). The length of the CDR3 is 14 residues. The CDR3 here is CAWSVRHGDSPLHF. DNA for the CDR3: TGTGCCTGGAGTGTTCGACACGGGGATTCACCCCTCCACTTT.

This clonotype appeared a few times. The chain recombines TRBV7-9 with TRBJ1-5; 10 bases match TRBD1. Trimming removed 5 bases from V and 5 bases from J; junction bases left unmatched: 6. The germline CDR1 and CDR2 sequences are SEHNR and FQNEAQ (reference sequence). The CDR3 runs 15 residues. CDR3 loop: CASSAGQGMDQPQHF. The CDR3 region has the DNA TGTGCCAGCAGCGCGGGACAGGGGATGGATCAGCCCCAGCATTTT.

This chain uses TRBV6-2 or TRBV6-3 with TRBJ2-1; no reliable D call. CDR1 MNHEY and CDR2 SVGEGT come from the germline V gene. This CDR3 contains 15 residues. Trimming stripped 4 bases from V and 2 bases from J, with 12 bases between. CDR3 amino acids: CASSSLLGAYNEQFF. CDR3 coding DNA: TGTGCCAGCAGTTCCCTCTTAGGCGCCTACAATGAGCAGTTCTTC.

The chain is built from TRBV5-1 and TRBJ1-2; D remains unclear. The CDR3 runs to 15 residues. Germline V CDR1 and CDR2: SGHRS, YFSETQ. V was trimmed by 4 bases and J by 5 bases, leaving 18 bases between them. The CDR3 region is CASSVGSQVGYGYTF. The CDR3 nucleotides are TGCGCCAGCAGCGTAGGGTCCCAGGTTGGATATGGCTACACCTTC.

The CDR3 region is CAILGPVALSNQPQHF. The CDR3 coding sequence is TGTGCCATTTTGGGCCCGGTCGCCCTTAGCAATCAGCCCCAGCATTTT. J is TRBJ1-5 and V is TRBV19, with D hard to call. Germline values: CDR1 LNHDA, CDR2 SQIVND (reference sequence). V gave up 10 bases and J gave up 0 bases, with 19 bases separating them. There are 16 residues in the CDR3.

This clonotype was detected ten times or more. This chain links TRBV28 with TRBJ1-2; D might be TRBD1 (6 bases). Germline-derived CDR1 and CDR2 are MDHEN and SYDVKM. The CDR3 extends over 14 amino acids. The V and J ends lost 5 bases and 6 bases respectively, with 16 bases between them. The CDR3 nucleotides read TGTGCCAGCAGTCTCCACTTACAGGGAAATGGCTACACCTTC. It is translated as CASSLHLQGNGYTF.

This clonotype was found a few times. The chain uses TRBV7-3 and TRBJ1-5, with D perhaps matching TRBD1 (5 bases). Trimming took 4 bases from V and 9 from J, leaving 13 bases between them. The CDR3 is 13 amino acids. CDR1 is SGHTA, CDR2 FQGTGA, per germline. CDR3 sequence (DNA): TGTGCCAGCAGCTCCAGTGGGGGAGGGCCCCAGCATTTT. Translation gives CASSSSGGGPQHF.

This clonotype has ten or more counts. In nucleotides, the CDR3 is TGTGCCACCAGCAGAGAGGGGACATACGCCGAAGCTTTCTTT. This codes for CATSREGTYAEAFF. The chain has TRBV15 and TRBJ1-1; TRBD1 is a possible D gene (6 bases). Germline V lookup: CDR1 LNHNV, CDR2 YYDKDF (reference sequence). This CDR3 contains 14 residues. V was pared by 0 bases and J by 8 bases, with 13 bases between. Looking up the rest from reference TRBV15 and TRBJ1-1 gives the full variable domain: DAMVIQNPRYQVTQFGKPVTLSCSQTLNHNVMYWYQQKSSQAPKLLFHYYDKDFNNEADTPDNFQSRRPNTSFCFLDIRSPGLGDTAMYLCATSREGTYAEAFFGQGTRLTVV.

The chain has TRBV30 and TRBJ1-3; a possible D gene is TRBD1 (6 bases). Germline V gene lookup returns CDR1 GTSNPN and CDR2 SVGIG (reference sequence). The V end lost 4 bases, the J end lost 4 bases, and 11 bases lay between the germline ends. The CDR3 covers 13 residues. CDR3 sequence: CAWTRGAGNTIYF. In DNA form, the CDR3 reads TGTGCCTGGACCAGGGGAGCAGGAAACACCATATATTTT.

CDR3 amino acids: CAWSLRGVQPQHF. CDR3 nucleotides: TGTGCCTGGAGCCTGCGGGGGGTTCAGCCCCAGCATTTT. J is TRBJ1-5 and V is TRBV30; TRBD1 might be the D (5 bases). The CDR3 contains 13 residues. V was pared by 3 bases and J by 6 bases, with 12 bases between. CDR1 GTSNPN and CDR2 SVGIG come from the germline V gene (reference sequence). The full variable domain, its missing parts supplied by reference TRBV30 and TRBJ1-5, is SQTIHQWPATLVQPVGSPLSLECTVEGTSNPNLYWYRQAAGRGLQLLFYSVGIGQISSEVPQNLSASRPQDRQFILSSKKLLLSDSGFYLCAWSLRGVQPQHFGDGTRLSIL.

V and J are TRBV5-1 and TRBJ2-3; TRBD1 matches 8 bases. This CDR3 region has 15 residues. The germline V gene encodes CDR1 SGHRS and CDR2 YFSETQ. Unmatched junction bases numbered 7, after V lost 6 bases and J lost 1 base. CDR3 in amino acids: CASNRDRKRTDTQYF. The CDR3, as DNA: TGCGCCAGCAATCGGGACAGGAAGCGCACAGATACGCAGTATTTT.

This clonotype was found a few times. This chain uses TRBV19 with TRBJ1-2; D unresolved. The germline CDR1 and CDR2 sequences are LNHDA and SQIVND (reference sequence). The ends were cut back, 3 bases at V and 7 bases at J, with 6 bases in the middle. There are 11 residues in the CDR3. The CDR3 loop reads CASSILGGYTF. CDR3 bases: TGTGCCAGTAGTATTTTGGGTGGCTACACCTTC.

This clonotype has only a few counts. J is TRBJ2-7 and V is TRBV6-2 or TRBV6-3; TRBD2 matches at 9 bases. Trimming removed 7 bases from V and 4 bases from J; junction bases left unmatched: 5. The CDR3 extends over 13 amino acids. In germline, CDR1 is MNHEY, CDR2 SVGEGT. CDR3 coding DNA: TGTGCCAGCACGCCCCTAGCGGGGTACGAGCAGTACTTC. Translated: CASTPLAGYEQYF.

This clonotype has ten or more counts. This chain uses TRBV7-2 with TRBJ1-5; no reliable D call. The length of the CDR3 is 14 residues. Germline CDR1 reads SGHTA; CDR2 reads FQGNSA. The V end was cut by 6 bases, the J end by 3 bases, with 12 bases between. CDR3 in amino acids: CASRWTADNQPQHF. The CDR3 bases are TGTGCCAGCAGATGGACCGCCGACAATCAGCCCCAGCATTTT. Combining the CDR3 with reference TRBV7-2 and TRBJ1-5 gives the whole variable domain GAGVSQSPSNKVTEKGKDVELRCDPISGHTALYWYRQSLGQGLEFLIYFQGNSAPDKSGLPSDRFSAERTGGSVSTLTIQRTQQEDSAVYLCASRWTADNQPQHFGDGTRLSIL.

This clonotype has at least ten counts. The V gene is TRBV12-3 or TRBV12-4, the J gene TRBJ1-1; no firm D call. Trimming cost V 0 bases and J 6 bases, with 11 bases left between them. The CDR3 is 14 residues long. CDR3 in DNA: TGTGCCAGCAGTTTAGCGCGCGGGGAGGCTGAAGCTTTCTTT. Translation gives CASSLARGEAEAFF.

The rearrangement joins TRBV6-1 to TRBJ2-7, with 7 bases that match TRBD1. CDR3 length: 15 amino acids. The V gene's germline CDR1 is MNHNS and CDR2 SASEGT. The V and J ends lost 6 bases and 4 bases, in that order; junction bases with no gene match: 12. DNA of the CDR3: TGTGCCAGCAGGGAGGTCCCGGGACAGCAATACGAGCAGTACTTC. It translates to CASREVPGQQYEQYF.

This clonotype was detected ten times or more. The chain is built from TRBV7-9 and TRBJ1-2; 7 positions agree with TRBD1. The CDR3 runs to 14 residues. Germline V CDR1 and CDR2: SEHNR, FQNEAQ (reference sequence). The V segment lost 4 bases and the J segment 3 bases; nucleotides outside the gene matches: 5. Written as DNA, the CDR3 is TGTGCCAGCAGCTCGACAGGGAGCTACTATGGCTACACCTTC. Amino acids: CASSSTGSYYGYTF.

The table lists this clonotype with many counts. This sequence joins TRBV27 and TRBJ1-1; 7 bases align to TRBD1. Looked up from germline, CDR1 is MNHEY and CDR2 is SMNVEV (reference sequence). Trimming took 0 bases from V and 0 from J; bases not matched to a gene: 4. The CDR3 is 16 residues long. Here the CDR3 reads CASSLSFRGLNTEAFF. The CDR3 nucleotides are TGTGCCAGCAGTTTATCCTTCAGGGGGTTGAACACTGAAGCTTTCTTT.